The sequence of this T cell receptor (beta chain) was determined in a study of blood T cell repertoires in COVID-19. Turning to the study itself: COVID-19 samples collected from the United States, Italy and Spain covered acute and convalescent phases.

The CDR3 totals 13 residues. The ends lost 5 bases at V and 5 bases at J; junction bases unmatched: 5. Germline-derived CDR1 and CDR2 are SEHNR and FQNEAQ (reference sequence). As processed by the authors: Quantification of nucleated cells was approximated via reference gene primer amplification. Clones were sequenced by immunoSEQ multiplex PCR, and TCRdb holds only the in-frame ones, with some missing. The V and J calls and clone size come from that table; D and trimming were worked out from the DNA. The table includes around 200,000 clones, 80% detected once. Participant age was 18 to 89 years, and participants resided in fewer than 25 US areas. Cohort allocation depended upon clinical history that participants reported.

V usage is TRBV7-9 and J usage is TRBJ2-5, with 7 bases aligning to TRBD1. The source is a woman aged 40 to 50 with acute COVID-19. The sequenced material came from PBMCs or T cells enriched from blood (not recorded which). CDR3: CASSKTGSETQYF. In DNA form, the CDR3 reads TGTGCCAGCAGCAAGACAGGGTCGGAGACCCAGTACTTC.